The clone carrying this TCR beta chain occurred many times. Alongside a J-beta primer mix, a sample-barcoded 5' primer served in a second PCR lasting roughly 7 to 11 cycles. TCRdb ran MiXCR on the 5' RACE reads and lists one entry per CDR3 protein. The sample lists 800,000 to 950,000 distinct CDR3 sequences, about 29% occurring once. The sample belongs to a study of blood T cells in healthy people across ages. This CDR3 contains 14 residues. V shed 3 bases and J shed 0 bases, with 7 bases lying between them. Germline V gives CDR1 LNHNV, CDR2 YYDKDF (reference sequence). These data were also filed under a second study, of T cells of mothers and their children.

The sequenced sample was blood. The sequence was obtained from a woman aged 40 to 50 in good health. The chain links TRBV15 to TRBJ2-3; D uncertain. CDR3 nucleotide sequence: TGTGCCACCAGCAGGGCCGGTAGCACAGATACGCAGTATTTT. Protein: CATSRAGSTDTQYF.